The rows below give T cell receptor beta chains drawn from one sample of a study of blood T cell repertoires in COVID-19. The repertoire was sequenced with immunoSEQ multiplex PCR; TCRdb's copy has only in-frame clones and lacks some. The sample comprises 250,000 to 350,000 clones, approximately 83% of which are singletons, and roughly 14% rests with the top ten. The sample comprised peripheral blood. Source of these receptors: a person aged 65 to 79 with COVID-19, enrolled during active disease. The CDR3 runs from the conserved cysteine through the conserved F or W. A D gene is named only where the DNA matches it firmly. Part of the rows lack a size; the others show once, few, many or a class for expanded clones.

d_call	clone_size	v_call	j_call	cdr3_aa	cdr3_nt
NA	once	TRBV12-3/TRBV12-4	TRBJ2-1	CASLGLGDEQFF	TGTGCCAGTCTCGGTTTAGGGGATGAGCAGTTCTTC
TRBD2	NA	TRBV11-2	TRBJ2-7	CASSPGTRDWYEQYF	TGTGCCAGCAGCCCAGGGACTAGAGATTGGTACGAGCAGTACTTC
TRBD2	NA	TRBV9	TRBJ2-1	CASSPSGGSYNEQFF	TGTGCCAGCAGCCCAAGCGGGGGCTCCTACAATGAGCAGTTCTTC
NA	once	TRBV7-9	TRBJ2-5	CASSLRTGPGETQYF	TGTGCCAGCAGCTTACGGACTGGCCCGGGGGAGACCCAGTACTTC
NA	NA	TRBV19	TRBJ1-5	CASSNSNQPQHF	TGTGCCAGTAGCAATAGCAATCAGCCCCAGCATTTT
NA	NA	TRBV27	TRBJ2-7	CASSFRQGPYEQYF	TGTGCCAGCAGTTTTCGGCAGGGTCCCTACGAGCAGTACTTC
NA	NA	TRBV27	TRBJ1-3	CASSLGGVPGNTIYF	TGTGCCAGCAGTTTAGGGGGGGTTCCTGGAAACACCATATATTTT
NA	NA	TRBV20-1	TRBJ1-6	CSAREGSPLHF	TGCAGTGCTAGGGAGGGCTCACCCCTCCACTTT
TRBD1	NA	TRBV7-9	TRBJ2-1	CASSVGTEIYNEQFF	TGTGCCAGCAGCGTCGGGACAGAAATTTACAATGAGCAGTTCTTC
TRBD1	NA	TRBV7-2	TRBJ1-1	CASSSDRVTEAFF	TGTGCCAGCAGCTCGGACAGGGTAACTGAAGCTTTCTTT
NA	NA	TRBV25-1	TRBJ1-4	CASSESVGVSEKLFF	TGTGCCAGCAGTGAATCGGTGGGCGTCAGTGAAAAACTGTTTTTT
TRBD1	NA	TRBV28	TRBJ2-3	CASSLTGDNTDTQYF	TGTGCCAGCAGTCTGACAGGGGATAACACAGATACGCAGTATTTT
NA	NA	TRBV7-2	TRBJ1-6	CASSLSPGQGGSPLHF	TGTGCCAGCAGCTTGTCGCCTGGTCAGGGTGGCTCACCCCTCCACTTT
TRBD1	NA	TRBV5-6	TRBJ2-7	CASSVDRGAYEQYF	TGTGCCAGCAGCGTGGACAGGGGAGCCTACGAGCAGTACTTC
NA	NA	TRBV7-2	TRBJ2-1	CASSLISGPASNEQFF	TGTGCCAGCAGCTTAATTAGCGGCCCTGCTTCCAATGAGCAGTTCTTC
NA	NA	TRBV4-3	TRBJ1-4	CASSQEGKIEKLFF	TGCGCCAGCAGCCAAGAGGGCAAGATAGAAAAACTGTTTTTT
TRBD1	NA	TRBV27	TRBJ1-2	CASSLSRDRISNYGYTF	TGTGCCAGCAGTTTATCGCGGGACAGAATCTCTAACTATGGCTACACCTTC
NA	few	TRBV5-6	TRBJ2-2	CASSFFNTGELFF	TGTGCCAGCAGCTTCTTTAACACCGGGGAGCTGTTTTTT
NA	NA	TRBV27	TRBJ2-3	CASSLRGRNPTTDTQYF	TGTGCCAGCAGTCTCCGGGGGAGAAACCCAACCACAGATACGCAGTATTTT
TRBD2	few	TRBV7-3	TRBJ2-5	CASSLKGGVTQYF	TGTGCCAGCAGCTTAAAGGGAGGGGTGACCCAGTACTTC
TRBD1	NA	TRBV28	TRBJ1-5	CASRDDRGSNQPQHF	TGTGCCAGCAGGGACGACAGGGGTAGCAATCAGCCCCAGCATTTT
NA	NA	TRBV12-5	TRBJ1-3	CASGLGASTIYF	TGTGCTAGTGGTTTGGGTGCCAGCACCATATATTTT
NA	NA	TRBV11-2	TRBJ1-1	CASSLVTRGTEAFF	TGTGCCAGCAGCTTAGTAACCCGGGGGACTGAAGCTTTCTTT
NA	NA	TRBV18	TRBJ2-5	CASSSLQETQYF	TGTGCCAGCTCTTCCCTACAAGAGACCCAGTACTTC
NA	NA	TRBV5-6	TRBJ2-3	CASSLVREVADTQYF	TGTGCCAGCAGCTTGGTCAGGGAAGTTGCAGATACGCAGTATTTT
NA	NA	TRBV2	TRBJ2-3	CASSSGRGLGTSTDTQYF	TGTGCCAGCAGTTCGGGGCGGGGACTGGGCACGAGCACAGATACGCAGTATTTT
NA	NA	TRBV7-2	TRBJ2-2	CASSLVAATGELFF	TGTGCCAGCAGCTTAGTGGCCGCCACCGGGGAGCTGTTTTTT
TRBD2	few	TRBV7-9	TRBJ2-2	CASSSLGLAGGLMTGELFF	TGTGCCAGCAGCTCCCTGGGACTAGCGGGGGGGCTAATGACCGGGGAGCTGTTTTTT
NA	NA	TRBV29-1	TRBJ2-2	CSVAPRSGNTGELFF	TGCAGCGTTGCCCCTCGTAGCGGGAACACCGGGGAGCTGTTTTTT
TRBD1	NA	TRBV7-9	TRBJ1-3	CASSTGTGDTGNTIYF	TGTGCCAGCAGCACAGGGACAGGGGATACTGGAAACACCATATATTTT
NA	many	TRBV4-1	TRBJ1-2	CASSQGDDRIYYGYTF	TGCGCCAGCAGCCAAGGAGATGACAGGATTTACTATGGCTACACCTTC
TRBD1	NA	TRBV18	TRBJ1-5	CASSLGTAQRHQPQHF	TGTGCCAGCTCACTAGGGACAGCCCAGAGACATCAGCCCCAGCATTTT
NA	NA	TRBV30	TRBJ2-1	CAWSVGWYNEQFF	TGTGCCTGGAGTGTGGGCTGGTACAATGAGCAGTTCTTC
NA	few	TRBV19	TRBJ1-2	CASRPSGAGDGYTF	TGTGCCAGTAGACCCTCAGGGGCTGGGGATGGCTACACCTTC
NA	NA	TRBV7-2	TRBJ1-2	CASSLEPGAGMFGYTF	TGTGCCAGCAGCTTAGAGCCCGGAGCCGGCATGTTTGGCTACACCTTC
NA	NA	TRBV7-2	TRBJ1-2	CASSLGSGSTF	TGTGCCAGCAGCTTAGGGTCAGGGTCTACCTTC
TRBD2	NA	TRBV3-1/TRBV3-2	TRBJ2-3	CASSQGLAGAQYF	TGTGCCAGCAGCCAGGGACTAGCGGGAGCGCAGTATTTT
NA	NA	TRBV5-4	TRBJ2-3	CASSSAETRAGADTQYF	TGTGCCAGCAGCTCTGCCGAGACTAGGGCTGGGGCAGATACGCAGTATTTT
NA	once	TRBV18	TRBJ2-2	CASSPPGATGELFF	TGTGCCAGCTCCCCCCCAGGGGCCACCGGGGAGCTGTTTTTT
NA	NA	TRBV3-1/TRBV3-2	TRBJ2-7	CASSQLPRGGRDEQYF	TGTGCCAGCAGCCAGCTTCCCAGGGGTGGACGAGACGAGCAGTACTTC
NA	NA	TRBV4-2	TRBJ1-4	CASSQAGGPTNEKLFF	TGTGCCAGCAGCCAAGCCGGGGGTCCCACTAATGAAAAACTGTTTTTT
NA	NA	TRBV7-9	TRBJ1-1	CASSSRAEAFF	TGTGCCAGCAGCTCCCGGGCTGAAGCTTTCTTT
TRBD1	NA	TRBV7-9	TRBJ1-1	CASIPSRDRAWTTEAFF	TGTGCCAGCATCCCGTCTCGGGACAGGGCTTGGACGACTGAAGCTTTCTTT
NA	NA	TRBV7-8	TRBJ2-1	CASSFEARPYNEQFF	TGTGCCAGCAGCTTCGAGGCGCGGCCCTACAATGAGCAGTTCTTC
TRBD2	NA	TRBV6-5	TRBJ2-7	CATARLAGGHEQYF	TGTGCCACCGCACGACTAGCGGGAGGGCACGAGCAGTACTTC
NA	NA	TRBV29-1	TRBJ2-7	CSVASEYEQYF	TGCAGCGTGGCTAGCGAGTACGAGCAGTACTTC
TRBD2	NA	TRBV7-3	TRBJ2-5	CASSFGGSAGETQYF	TGTGCCAGCAGCTTCGGCGGGAGCGCTGGTGAGACCCAGTACTTC
NA	once	TRBV23-1	TRBJ2-7	CASSQSRCVEQYF	TGCGCCAGCAGTCAATCGAGGTGCGTCGAGCAGTACTTC
TRBD1	NA	TRBV28	TRBJ1-5	CASSSGPSGGLIDQPQHF	TGTGCCAGCAGCAGCGGACCGTCAGGGGGATTGATTGATCAGCCCCAGCATTTT
NA	NA	TRBV21-1	TRBJ1-1	CASSKVRGTGVTEAFF	TGTGCCAGCAGCAAAGTCCGCGGGACAGGGGTCACTGAAGCTTTCTTT
TRBD1	NA	TRBV7-2	TRBJ1-6	CASSSQTGVGSPLHF	TGTGCCAGCAGCTCCCAGACAGGGGTGGGTTCACCCCTCCACTTT
NA	NA	TRBV19	TRBJ2-1	CASGTGAVEQFF	TGTGCCAGCGGCACGGGAGCCGTTGAGCAGTTCTTC
TRBD1	NA	TRBV5-4	TRBJ1-3	CASSLPGQGKGTIYF	TGTGCCAGCAGCTTACCGGGACAGGGGAAGGGCACCATATATTTT
TRBD2	few	TRBV6-1	TRBJ2-3	CASSGGRTSGGADTQYF	TGTGCCAGCAGTGGCGGAAGGACTAGCGGGGGGGCGGATACGCAGTATTTT
NA	NA	TRBV19	TRBJ2-2	CASSINQEAGELFF	TGTGCCAGTAGTATTAACCAGGAAGCCGGGGAGCTGTTTTTT
NA	NA	TRBV9	TRBJ2-3	CASSVGDNTDTQYF	TGTGCCAGCAGCGTCGGGGACAACACAGATACGCAGTATTTT
TRBD1	NA	TRBV5-1	TRBJ1-1	CASSLDRGNTEAFF	TGCGCCAGCAGCTTGGACAGGGGAAACACTGAAGCTTTCTTT